One sample yielded the 7 T cell receptor beta chains listed below, sequenced in a study of B cell selection in AIRE deficiency (dated by TCRdb to about 2019). Library prep was done by the immunoSEQ multiplex PCR assay. Not all clones reach the TCRdb copy of this immuneACCESS table, which keeps in-frame sequences only. Checked studies attribute under half of the gap to unresolved V genes and leave the rest unexplained. In all, the sample holds fewer than 30,000 clones, and roughly 95% of those were seen once. Of the sample, roughly 0.22% falls within the top ten clones. Conventional CD4 T cells were sorted as CD4+CD127+ cells. Sequenced: CD4+CD127+ conventional T cells sorted from PBMCs. These receptors were obtained from a human donor in good health.

The chain carries TRBV2 and TRBJ2-3, with D uncertain. V gave up 6 bases and J gave up 0 bases, with 10 bases separating them. Germline CDR1 and CDR2: SNHLY and FYNNEI. There are 14 residues in the CDR3. This CDR3 is CASSSDPSTDTQYF. The CDR3 region has the DNA TGTGCCAGCAGCTCCGATCCTAGCACAGATACGCAGTATTTT.

The J gene is TRBJ2-1, the V gene TRBV9; TRBD2 matches 12 bases. V shed 3 bases and J 11 bases; nucleotides not matched to a gene: 9. Germline V gives CDR1 SGDLS, CDR2 YYNGEE. CDR3 length equals 15 residues. The CDR3 region is CASSGTSGEVFKQFF. The CDR3 DNA is TGTGCCAGCAGCGGGACTAGCGGGGAGGTCTTTAAGCAGTTCTTC.

CDR3 amino acids: CASSVEAIGPYEQYF. The DNA for the CDR3 is TGTGCCAGCAGCGTAGAGGCAATAGGTCCCTACGAGCAGTACTTC. This sequence joins TRBV9 and TRBJ2-7; D call uncertain. CDR1 and CDR2 from the germline V gene are SGDLS and YYNGEE. Trimming took 0 bases from V and 2 from J, leaving 12 bases between them. The CDR3 is 15 residues long.

The chain combines TRBV10-3 with TRBJ2-2; no clear D gene. The germline V gene encodes CDR1 ENHRY and CDR2 SYGVKD. V lost 8 bases to trimming and J lost 4 bases, with 11 bases between them. This CDR3 comprises 13 residues. In DNA form, the CDR3 reads TGTGCCATCGCCCCTTCGGGCACCGGGGAGCTGTTTTTT. This encodes CAIAPSGTGELFF.

The chain couples TRBV18 to TRBJ1-2, with a weak D call TRBD1 (5 bases). This CDR3 spans 17 amino acids. Deletions cut 3 bases from V and 2 bases from J, with 19 bases between. CDR1 and CDR2 from the germline V gene are KGHSH and LQKENI. The CDR3 here is CASSPWPGTSLNYGYTF. The CDR3 region has the DNA TGTGCCAGCTCACCTTGGCCAGGGACCTCTCTCAACTATGGCTACACCTTC.

Comment on this clone: Compared with germline, one end of the junction differs, possibly owing to a read error. J is TRBJ2-3 and V is TRBV27, with D tentatively TRBD1 (5 bases). The CDR3 runs to 13 residues. Germline CDR1 reads MNHEY; CDR2 reads SMNVEV (reference sequence). CDR3 sequence (DNA): TGTGCCAGCAGTAAGAGCAGCACAGGTACGCAGTATTTT. This gives the protein CASSKSSTGTQYF.

This chain links TRBV4-1 with TRBJ1-4, with 7 bases identical to TRBD1. This CDR3 contains 16 residues. The trim removed 0 bases at V and 5 bases at J, leaving 6 bases unmatched. Germline lookup yields CDR1 MGHRA and CDR2 YSYEKL. In nucleotides, the CDR3 is TGCGCCAGCAGCCAAGATAGAGGCAGGGGGAATGAAAAACTGTTTTTT. Translating it yields CASSQDRGRGNEKLFF.